One and the same sample provided the 21 T cell receptor beta chains below, sequenced in a study of T cell repertoires in cytomegalovirus infection. TCRdb ran MiXCR on the reads and lists one entry per CDR3 protein. The sample records some 150,000 distinct CDR3 sequences, about a quarter being singletons. The sequencing sample was made of PBMCs. The receptors were gathered from a human donor in good health (CMV status not recorded). Some clones in this sample may be carry-over from other donors' samples.

A few counts support this clonotype. The chain uses TRBV6-2 or TRBV6-3 and TRBJ2-7; D is tentatively TRBD1 or TRBD2 (6 bases each). Trimming stripped 6 bases from V and 0 bases from J, with 12 bases between. The CDR3 is 14 amino acids. From germline, CDR1 is MNHEY and CDR2 SVGEGT. CDR3 coding DNA: TGTGCCAGCAGAGAGGGGGGCAGCTCCTACGAGCAGTACTTC. Residues: CASREGGSSYEQYF.

This clonotype was observed at least ten times. The V and J genes are TRBV6-2 or TRBV6-3 and TRBJ2-7, with a tentative D call TRBD1 (6 bases). The CDR3 runs 12 residues. The germline V and J ends were trimmed by 6 bases and 1 base, with 7 bases remaining between them. The V gene's germline CDR1 is MNHEY and CDR2 SVGEGT. As DNA, the CDR3 is TGTGCCAGCAGCCAGGGGTCCTACGAGCAGTACTTC. Translating gives CASSQGSYEQYF.

This clonotype was observed at least ten times. The chain carries TRBV28 and TRBJ2-1, with 8 bases matching TRBD2. The CDR3 is made up of 15 amino acids. The V segment lost 6 bases and the J segment 5 bases; nucleotides outside the gene matches: 9. Germline CDR1 MDHEN, CDR2 SYDVKM. CDR3 DNA sequence: TGTGCCAGCAGAGCCGGGACTAGGACCAACAATGAGCAGTTCTTC. This gives the protein CASRAGTRTNNEQFF.

J is TRBJ2-7 and V is TRBV2; the D is unclear. The CDR3 consists of 14 residues. V dropped 5 bases and J dropped 1 base, with 12 bases sitting between them. Germline CDR1 and CDR2: SNHLY and FYNNEI. The CDR3 loop reads CASSLDGVSYEQYF. CDR3 DNA sequence: TGTGCCAGCAGTCTTGACGGAGTGTCCTACGAGCAGTACTTC.

This clonotype was counted a few times. The chain carries TRBV6-2 or TRBV6-3 and TRBJ2-7, with 8 positions matching TRBD2. With V trimmed by 2 bases and J by 5 bases, 5 bases remained unmatched. The CDR3 covers 14 residues. Germline V gene data show CDR1 as MNHEY and CDR2 as SVGEGT. The CDR3 reads CASSYERELDEQYF. The DNA for the CDR3 is TGTGCCAGCAGTTACGAGCGGGAGCTTGACGAGCAGTACTTC.

This clonotype was observed a handful of times. The chain is built from TRBV29-1 and TRBJ1-1; weak D call: TRBD1 (6 bases). CDR1 is SQVTM, CDR2 ANQGSEA, per germline. This CDR3 is built from 16 residues. V was clipped by 0 bases and J by 0 bases, with 14 bases between them. The DNA of the CDR3 is TGCAGCGTTGAAGATCGGGCAGGGGCTGTGAACACTGAAGCTTTCTTT. Amino acids: CSVEDRAGAVNTEAFF.

This clonotype has only a few counts. The rearrangement links TRBV6-2 or TRBV6-3 to TRBJ2-1, with TRBD2 identical over 11 bases. Germline loops: CDR1 MNHEY, CDR2 SVGEGT. V lost 2 bases, J lost 3 bases, and 3 bases stayed unmatched. There are 16 residues in the CDR3. CDR3 protein: CASSYGTSGFYNEQFF. CDR3 bases: TGTGCCAGCAGTTACGGGACTAGCGGCTTCTACAATGAGCAGTTCTTC.

This chain uses TRBV20-1 with TRBJ2-2; 10 bases align to TRBD2. The CDR3 runs 14 residues. Germline V gene lookup returns CDR1 DFQATT and CDR2 SNEGSKA (reference sequence). J lost 4 bases, V lost 3 bases, and 2 bases had no gene match. CDR3 amino acids: CSASASGGTGELFF. The CDR3, as DNA: TGCAGTGCTAGCGCTAGCGGGGGCACCGGGGAGCTGTTTTTT.

There are many counts of this clonotype. V gene TRBV7-2 combines with J gene TRBJ1-6; weak D call: TRBD1 (5 bases). This CDR3 has 17 amino acids. Trimming left V 4 bases short and J 0 bases short, with 13 bases between. CDR1 is SGHTA and CDR2 is FQGNSA in the germline V gene. In nucleotides, the CDR3 is TGTGCCAGCAGCTCGTGGGACCCGAGCTCCTATAATTCACCCCTCCACTTT. The encoded protein is CASSSWDPSSYNSPLHF.

This clonotype was seen only a few times. The chain combines TRBV6-2 or TRBV6-3 with TRBJ2-1; 7 bases map to TRBD2. This CDR3 is built from 13 residues. Germline V lookup: CDR1 MNHEY, CDR2 SVGEGT. V gave up 5 bases and J gave up 2 bases; unmatched junction bases: 0. CDR3 protein: CASSLAAYNEQFF. CDR3 nucleotide sequence: TGTGCCAGCAGTCTAGCGGCCTACAATGAGCAGTTCTTC.

The chain employs TRBV6-6 and TRBJ2-5; 8 bases map to TRBD2. CDR3 length equals 14 residues. The germline CDR1 and CDR2 sequences are MNHNY and SVGAGI (reference sequence). J gave up 5 bases and V 2 bases, and 4 bases lay outside the gene matches. CDR3 region: CASSYSGGGETQYF. The CDR3 nucleotides are TGTGCCAGCAGTTACAGTGGCGGGGGGGAGACCCAGTACTTC.

This clonotype turned up a few times. The rearrangement joins TRBV28 to TRBJ1-2; a possible D gene is TRBD1 (5 bases). The CDR3 extends over 14 amino acids. Germline CDR1 reads MDHEN; CDR2 reads SYDVKM. Trimming removed 5 bases at V and 6 bases at J, with 16 bases between. CDR3 loop: CASSPHRGKNGYTF. CDR3 nucleotide sequence: TGTGCCAGCAGTCCTCATCGGGGGAAAAATGGCTACACCTTC.

This clonotype was counted ten times or more. The chain has TRBV7-2 and TRBJ2-7; the D gene is possibly TRBD2 (5 bases). Germline CDR1 reads SGHTA; CDR2 reads FQGNSA. This CDR3 has 15 residues. Trimming removed 5 bases at V and 4 bases at J, with 18 bases between. Written as DNA, the CDR3 is TGTGCCAGCAGCCTCCAAGAGGGAATAAGTTACGAGCAGTACTTC. This translates into CASSLQEGISYEQYF. Complete variable domain (other parts from reference TRBV7-2 and TRBJ2-7): GAGVSQSPSNKVTEKGKDVELRCDPISGHTALYWYRQSLGQGLEFLIYFQGNSAPDKSGLPSDRFSAERTGGSVSTLTIQRTQQEDSAVYLCASSLQEGISYEQYFGPGTRLTVT.

This clonotype showed up just a few times. V and J are TRBV29-1 and TRBJ1-1; possible D gene TRBD1, 6 bases. This CDR3 comprises 13 residues. Germline CDR1 is SQVTM and CDR2 is ANQGSEA. Trimming pared 5 bases from V and 0 bases from J, leaving 10 bases between. The CDR3 nucleotides are TGCAGCGTTACCGAGGGGGTGAACACTGAAGCTTTCTTT. Amino acid sequence: CSVTEGVNTEAFF.

The genes are TRBV7-9 and TRBJ2-2; 7 nucleotides line up with TRBD1. CDR1 and CDR2 (germline): SEHNR, FQNEAQ (reference sequence). CDR3 length: 16 residues. The trim removed 10 bases at V and 2 bases at J, leaving 13 bases unmatched. CDR3 sequence (DNA): TGTGCCACCGACAGGGACATCAGACAAAACACCGGGGAGCTGTTTTTT. Encoded protein: CATDRDIRQNTGELFF. The full variable domain, completed using reference TRBV7-9 and TRBJ2-2, is DTGVSQNPRHKITKRGQNVTFRCDPISEHNRLYWYRQTLGQGPEFLTYFQNEAQLEKSRLLSDRFSAERPKGSFSTLEIQRTEQGDSAMYLCATDRDIRQNTGELFFGEGSRLTVL.

This sequence joins TRBV5-6 and TRBJ1-2, with D perhaps matching TRBD1 (6 bases). The germline CDR1 and CDR2 sequences are SGHDT and YYEEEE. This CDR3 is 21 amino acids long. V was pared by 4 bases and J by 0 bases, with 31 bases between. Here the CDR3 DNA reads TGTGCCAGCAGCACCCCAGGGTTACAGGGCATTAATTCTCGAGCTAACTATGGCTACACCTTC. This encodes CASSTPGLQGINSRANYGYTF.

On this clonotype itself: A much larger clone lies a single base off, so this may be a read error. V gene TRBV7-2 combines with J gene TRBJ2-3; D unresolved. Germline V lookup: CDR1 SGHTA, CDR2 FQGNSA. CDR3 length: 12 amino acids. The ends were cut back, 4 bases at V and 9 bases at J, with 11 bases in the middle. The CDR3 region has the DNA TGTGCCAGCAGCTCCGTGGGGATGACGCAGTATTTT. Translated: CASSSVGMTQYF.

The chain uses TRBV6-1 and TRBJ2-3, with 12 nucleotides matching TRBD2. V lost 9 bases to trimming and J lost 5 bases; unmatched junction nucleotides: 9. In germline, CDR1 is MNHNS, CDR2 SASEGT. The CDR3 totals 15 residues. This chain's CDR3 is CARSFSGLAGDTQYF. DNA for the CDR3: TGTGCCAGAAGTTTCTCGGGACTAGCGGGAGATACGCAGTATTTT.

Regarding this clonotype: At one of its ends the junction is not consistent with the germline gene, which may arise from a read error. The chain links TRBV15 to TRBJ2-2, with D possibly being TRBD2 (5 bases). CDR1 is LNHNV and CDR2 is YYDKDF in the germline V gene (reference sequence). This CDR3 has 14 amino acids. The CDR3 sequence: CATSSVLNTGELVF. The CDR3 DNA reads as TGTGCCACCAGCAGCGTTTTGAACACCGGGGAGCTGGTTTTT. The full variable domain, its missing parts supplied by reference TRBV15 and TRBJ2-2, is DAMVIQNPRYQVTQFGKPVTLSCSQTLNHNVMYWYQQKSSQAPKLLFHYYDKDFNNEADTPDNFQSRRPNTSFCFLDIRSPGLGDTAMYLCATSSVLNTGELVFGEGSRLTVL.

The rearrangement uses TRBV12-3 or TRBV12-4 and TRBJ1-5, with a weak D call TRBD1 (6 bases). V was shortened by 5 bases and J by 2 bases, with 13 bases between the two germline ends. The CDR3 contains 15 residues. CDR3 amino acids: CASSPDSYGNQPQHF. The CDR3 nucleotides are TGTGCCAGCAGTCCGGACAGCTATGGCAATCAGCCCCAGCATTTT.

The V gene is TRBV12-3 or TRBV12-4, the J gene TRBJ1-2; TRBD1 matches at 7 bases. The CDR3 is 15 residues long. Trimming cost V 6 bases and J 0 bases; bases outside gene matches: 7. The CDR3 region has the DNA TGTGCCAGCAGCTCGCGTGACAGGGCTAACTATGGCTACACCTTC. It encodes CASSSRDRANYGYTF.